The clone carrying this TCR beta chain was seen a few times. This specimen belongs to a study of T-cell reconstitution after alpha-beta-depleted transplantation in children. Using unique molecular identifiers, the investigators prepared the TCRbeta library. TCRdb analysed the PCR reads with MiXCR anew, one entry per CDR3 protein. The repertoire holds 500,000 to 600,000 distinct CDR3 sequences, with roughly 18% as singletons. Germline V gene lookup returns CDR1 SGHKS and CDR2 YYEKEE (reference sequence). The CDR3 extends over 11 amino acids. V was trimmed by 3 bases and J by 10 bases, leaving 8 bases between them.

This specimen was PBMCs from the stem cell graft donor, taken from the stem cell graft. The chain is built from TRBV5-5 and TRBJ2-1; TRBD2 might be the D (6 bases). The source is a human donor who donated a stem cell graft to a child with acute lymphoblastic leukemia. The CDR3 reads CASSYGLEQFF. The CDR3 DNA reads TGTGCCAGCAGCTACGGACTAGAGCAGTTCTTC.